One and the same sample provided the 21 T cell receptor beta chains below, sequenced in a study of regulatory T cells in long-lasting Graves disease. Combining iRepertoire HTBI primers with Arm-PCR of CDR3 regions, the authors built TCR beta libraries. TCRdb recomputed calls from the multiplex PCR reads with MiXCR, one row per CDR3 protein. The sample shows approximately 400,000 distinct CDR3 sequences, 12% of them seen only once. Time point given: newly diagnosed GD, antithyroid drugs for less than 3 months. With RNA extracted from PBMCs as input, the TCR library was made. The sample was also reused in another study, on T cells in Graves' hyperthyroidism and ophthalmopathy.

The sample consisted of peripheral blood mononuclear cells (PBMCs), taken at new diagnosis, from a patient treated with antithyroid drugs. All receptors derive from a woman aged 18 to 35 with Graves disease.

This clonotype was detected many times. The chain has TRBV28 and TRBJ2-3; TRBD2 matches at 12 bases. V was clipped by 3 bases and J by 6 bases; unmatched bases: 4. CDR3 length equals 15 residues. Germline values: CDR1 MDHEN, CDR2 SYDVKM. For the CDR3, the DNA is TGTGCCAGCAGTTTTCTAGCGGGAGGGCTGGATACGCAGTATTTT. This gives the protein CASSFLAGGLDTQYF.

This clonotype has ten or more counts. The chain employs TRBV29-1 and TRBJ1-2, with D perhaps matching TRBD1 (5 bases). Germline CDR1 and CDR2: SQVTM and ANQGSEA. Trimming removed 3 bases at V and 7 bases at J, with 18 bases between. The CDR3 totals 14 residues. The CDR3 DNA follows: TGCAGCGTTGAGGACAAGGGCAAGGTTCTTGGCTACACCTTC. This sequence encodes CSVEDKGKVLGYTF.

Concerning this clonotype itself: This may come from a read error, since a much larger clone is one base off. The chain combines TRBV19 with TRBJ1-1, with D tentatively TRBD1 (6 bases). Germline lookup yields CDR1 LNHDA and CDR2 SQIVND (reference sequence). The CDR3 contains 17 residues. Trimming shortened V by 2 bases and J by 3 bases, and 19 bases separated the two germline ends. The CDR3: CASSITRSRQGYTEAFF. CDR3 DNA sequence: TGTGCCAGTAGTATAACTAGATCGAGGCAGGGGTACACTGAAGCTTTCTTT.

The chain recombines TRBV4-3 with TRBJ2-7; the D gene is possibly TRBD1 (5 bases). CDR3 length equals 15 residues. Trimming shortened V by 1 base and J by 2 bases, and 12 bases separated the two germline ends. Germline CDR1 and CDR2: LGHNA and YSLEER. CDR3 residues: CASSQGGKGAYEQYF. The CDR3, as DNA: TGCGCCAGCAGCCAAGGAGGCAAAGGGGCCTACGAGCAGTACTTC.

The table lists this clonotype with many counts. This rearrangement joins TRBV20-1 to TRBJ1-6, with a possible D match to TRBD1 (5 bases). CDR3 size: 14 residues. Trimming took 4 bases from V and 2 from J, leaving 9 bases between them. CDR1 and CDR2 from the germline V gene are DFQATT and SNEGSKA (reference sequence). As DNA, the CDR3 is TGCAGTGCTACATGGGGCACCTATAATTCACCCCTCCACTTT. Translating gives CSATWGTYNSPLHF.

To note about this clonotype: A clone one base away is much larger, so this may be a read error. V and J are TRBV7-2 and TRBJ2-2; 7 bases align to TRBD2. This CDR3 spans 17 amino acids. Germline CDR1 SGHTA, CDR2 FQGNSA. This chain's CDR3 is CASSAREGSRVGGGLFF. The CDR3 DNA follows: TGTGCCAGCAGCGCAAGAGAGGGGAGTCGGGTGGGCGGGGGGCTGTTTTTT. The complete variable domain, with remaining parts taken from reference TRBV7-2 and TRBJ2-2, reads GAGVSQSPSNKVTEKGKDVELRCDPISGHTALYWYRQSLGQGLEFLIYFQGNSAPDKSGLPSDRFSAERTGGSVSTLTIQRTQQEDSAVYLCASSAREGSRVGGGLFFGEGSRLTVL.

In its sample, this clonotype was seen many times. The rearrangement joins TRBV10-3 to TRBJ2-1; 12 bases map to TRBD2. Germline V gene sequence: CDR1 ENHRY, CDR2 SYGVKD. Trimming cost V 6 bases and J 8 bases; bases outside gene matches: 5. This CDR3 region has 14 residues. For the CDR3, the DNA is TGTGCCATCAGAGGACTAGCGGGAACCGATGAGCAGTTCTTC. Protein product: CAIRGLAGTDEQFF.

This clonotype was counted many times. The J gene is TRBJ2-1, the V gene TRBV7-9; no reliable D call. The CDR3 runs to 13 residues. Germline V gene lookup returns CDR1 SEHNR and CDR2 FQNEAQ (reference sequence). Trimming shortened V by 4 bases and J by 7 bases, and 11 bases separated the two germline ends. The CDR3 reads CASSWTDRNEQFF. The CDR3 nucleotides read TGTGCCAGCAGCTGGACGGATAGGAATGAGCAGTTCTTC.

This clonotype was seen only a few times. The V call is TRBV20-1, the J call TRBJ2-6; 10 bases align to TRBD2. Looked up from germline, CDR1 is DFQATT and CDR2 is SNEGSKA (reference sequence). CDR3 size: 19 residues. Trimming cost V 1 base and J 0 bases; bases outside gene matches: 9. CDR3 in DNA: TGCAGTGCTAGAGCGGATGCAAGCGGGAGGGCCTCTGGGGCCAACGTCCTGACTTTC. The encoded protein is CSARADASGRASGANVLTF.

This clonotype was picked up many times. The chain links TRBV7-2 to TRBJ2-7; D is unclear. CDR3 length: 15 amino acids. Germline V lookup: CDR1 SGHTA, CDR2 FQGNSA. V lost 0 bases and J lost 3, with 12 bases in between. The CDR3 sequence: CASSLAPDPLYEQYF. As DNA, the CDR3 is TGTGCCAGCAGCTTAGCCCCAGATCCTCTCTACGAGCAGTACTTC.

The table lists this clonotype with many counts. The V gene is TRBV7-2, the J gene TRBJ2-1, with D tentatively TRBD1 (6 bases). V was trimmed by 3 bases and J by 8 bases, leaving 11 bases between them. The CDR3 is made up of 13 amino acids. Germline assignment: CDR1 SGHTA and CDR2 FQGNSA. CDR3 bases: TGTGCCAGCAGCTTGTATCAGGGGTATGAGCAGTTCTTC. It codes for CASSLYQGYEQFF.

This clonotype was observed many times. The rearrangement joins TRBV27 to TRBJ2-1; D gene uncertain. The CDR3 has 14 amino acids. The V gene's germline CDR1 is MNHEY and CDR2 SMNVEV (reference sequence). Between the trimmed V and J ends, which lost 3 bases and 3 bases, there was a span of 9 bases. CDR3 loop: CASSFAENYNEQFF. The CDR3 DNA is TGTGCCAGCAGTTTTGCAGAAAACTACAATGAGCAGTTCTTC.

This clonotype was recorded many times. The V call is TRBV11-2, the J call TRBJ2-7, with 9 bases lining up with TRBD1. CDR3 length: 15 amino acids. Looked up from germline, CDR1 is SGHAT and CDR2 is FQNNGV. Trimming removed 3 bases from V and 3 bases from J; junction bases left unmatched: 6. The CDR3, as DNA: TGTGCCAGCAGCTTCGACAGGGGGAAAATCTACGAGCAGTACTTC. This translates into CASSFDRGKIYEQYF. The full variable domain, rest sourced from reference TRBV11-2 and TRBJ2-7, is EAGVAQSPRYKIIEKRQSVAFWCNPISGHATLYWYQQILGQGPKLLIQFQNNGVVDDSQLPKDRFSAERLKGVDSTLKIQPAKLEDSAVYLCASSFDRGKIYEQYFGPGTRLTVT.

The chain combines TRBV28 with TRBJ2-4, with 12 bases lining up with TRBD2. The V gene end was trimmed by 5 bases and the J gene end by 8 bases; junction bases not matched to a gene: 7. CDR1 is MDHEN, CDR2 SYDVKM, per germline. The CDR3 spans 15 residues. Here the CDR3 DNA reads TGTGCCAGCAGTGACGGACTAGCGGGGATGTACATTCAGTACTTC. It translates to CASSDGLAGMYIQYF.

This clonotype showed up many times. The CDR3, as DNA: TGCGCCAGCAGCTTGGAGGGGCGGGGGTCGTATGGCTACACCTTC. Its translation is CASSLEGRGSYGYTF. The chain couples TRBV5-1 to TRBJ1-2, with a possible D match to TRBD1 (5 bases). Germline V gene data show CDR1 as SGHRS and CDR2 as YFSETQ. The CDR3 consists of 15 residues. Trimming left V 0 bases short and J 5 bases short, with 14 bases between.

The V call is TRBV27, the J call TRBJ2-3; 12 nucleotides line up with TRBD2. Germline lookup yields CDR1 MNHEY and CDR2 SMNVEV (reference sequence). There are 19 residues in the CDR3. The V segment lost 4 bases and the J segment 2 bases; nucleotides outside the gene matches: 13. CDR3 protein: CASSSRLAGAPPTTDTQYF. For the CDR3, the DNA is TGTGCCAGCAGTTCTAGACTAGCGGGGGCCCCCCCAACCACAGATACGCAGTATTTT.

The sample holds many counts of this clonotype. The CDR3 is CASSFQGRKPSTDTQYF. The CDR3 nucleotides read TGTGCCAGCAGTTTTCAGGGTCGAAAACCTAGCACAGATACGCAGTATTTT. V gene TRBV28 combines with J gene TRBJ2-3, with a tentative D call TRBD1 (5 bases). V was pared by 3 bases and J by 0 bases, with 16 bases between. Germline V gives CDR1 MDHEN, CDR2 SYDVKM. The CDR3 is 17 residues long.

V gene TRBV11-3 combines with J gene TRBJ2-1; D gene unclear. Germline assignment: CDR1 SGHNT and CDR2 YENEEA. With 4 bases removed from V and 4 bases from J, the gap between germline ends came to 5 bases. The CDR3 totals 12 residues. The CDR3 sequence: CASSWGYNEQFF. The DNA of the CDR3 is TGTGCCAGCAGCTGGGGATACAATGAGCAGTTCTTC.

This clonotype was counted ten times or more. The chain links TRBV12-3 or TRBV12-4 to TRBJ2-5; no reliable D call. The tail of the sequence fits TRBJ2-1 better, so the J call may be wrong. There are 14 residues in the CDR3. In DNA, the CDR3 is TGTGCCAGCAGTTTAGAGCGAGACTCCGGGGAGCAGTTCTTC. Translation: CASSLERDSGEQFF.

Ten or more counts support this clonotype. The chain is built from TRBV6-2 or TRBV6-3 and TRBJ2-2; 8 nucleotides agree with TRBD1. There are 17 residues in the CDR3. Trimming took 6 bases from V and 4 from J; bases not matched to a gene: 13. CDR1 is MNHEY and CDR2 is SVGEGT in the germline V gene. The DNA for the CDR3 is TGTGCCAGCAGCAACATCCCCAGGGGGCGCGGCACCGGGGAGCTGTTTTTT. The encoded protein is CASSNIPRGRGTGELFF.

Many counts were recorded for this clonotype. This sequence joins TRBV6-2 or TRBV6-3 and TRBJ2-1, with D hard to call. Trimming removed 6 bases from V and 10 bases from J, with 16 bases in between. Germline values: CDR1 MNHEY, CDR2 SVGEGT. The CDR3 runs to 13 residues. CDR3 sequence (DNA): TGTGCCAGCAGCCCCCCGCGAAGTGGGGAGCAGTTCTTC. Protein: CASSPPRSGEQFF.